Presented here are 12 T cell receptor beta chains from one specimen sequenced in a study of T cell changes during pregnancy in multiple sclerosis. Here immunoSEQ multiplex PCR was the method, and the copy in TCRdb shows in-frame clones only, minus some. The sample comprises 50,000 to 75,000 clones, 93% of which are singletons, and 2.6% rests with the top ten. The sequences come from CD8+ T cells from peripheral blood mononuclear cells, collected in the third trimester of pregnancy. The source of these receptors is a female donor with multiple sclerosis, enrolled in a pregnancy study.

This clone appeared once. V and J are TRBV30 and TRBJ1-5; D possibly corresponds to TRBD1 (5 bases). The CDR3 runs to 14 residues. Trimming took 2 bases from V and 3 from J, leaving 11 bases between them. Germline V gene lookup returns CDR1 GTSNPN and CDR2 SVGIG (reference sequence). The chain's CDR3 is CAWSLGLPNQPQHF. The CDR3 DNA reads TGTGCCTGGAGTCTGGGGCTTCCCAATCAGCCCCAGCATTTT. Full variable domain (missing parts from reference TRBV30 and TRBJ1-5): SQTIHQWPATLVQPVGSPLSLECTVEGTSNPNLYWYRQAAGRGLQLLFYSVGIGQISSEVPQNLSASRPQDRQFILSSKKLLLSDSGFYLCAWSLGLPNQPQHFGDGTRLSIL.

V is TRBV30 and J is TRBJ2-3; the D gene is possibly TRBD2 (5 bases). In germline, CDR1 is GTSNPN, CDR2 SVGIG (reference sequence). Trimming cost V 5 bases and J 1 base, with 16 bases left between them. CDR3 size: 15 residues. This chain's CDR3 is CAWGRKGAGTDTQYF. CDR3 bases: TGTGCCTGGGGTAGGAAGGGAGCCGGCACAGATACGCAGTATTTT.

This clone was detected ten times or more. The chain employs TRBV11-3 and TRBJ2-2; TRBD2 agrees at 7 bases. Germline CDR1 SGHNT, CDR2 YENEEA. Trimming cost V 0 bases and J 3 bases; bases outside gene matches: 7. The CDR3 extends over 17 amino acids. CDR3 sequence (DNA): TGTGCCAGCAGCTTAGATGGGGCGGGAGCCTACACCGGGGAGCTGTTTTTT. The encoded protein is CASSLDGAGAYTGELFF.

This rearrangement joins TRBV5-6 to TRBJ1-1; D might be TRBD1 (5 bases). Germline-derived CDR1 and CDR2 are SGHDT and YYEEEE. This CDR3 has 15 residues. V lost 1 base and J 1 base, leaving 11 bases between the germline ends. The CDR3 reads CASSLPTTGNTEAFF. CDR3 in DNA: TGTGCCAGCAGCTTGCCCACTACAGGGAACACTGAAGCTTTCTTT.

CDR3 in DNA: TGTGCCAGCAGTCGGGGATCCGCCTACGAGCAGTACTTC. Protein: CASSRGSAYEQYF. The chain combines TRBV27 with TRBJ2-7; tentative D call: TRBD2 (5 bases). Trimming cost V 5 bases and J 2 bases, with 10 bases left between them. Germline lookup yields CDR1 MNHEY and CDR2 SMNVEV (reference sequence). The CDR3 is 13 residues long.

This chain's CDR3 is CASSLLTMNNEQFF. DNA of the CDR3: TGTGCCAGCAGCTTACTCACAATGAACAATGAGCAGTTCTTC. The chain combines TRBV7-9 with TRBJ2-1; D remains unclear. Per the germline V gene, CDR1 is SEHNR and CDR2 is FQNEAQ (reference sequence). The CDR3 has 14 amino acids. V was cut by 2 bases and J by 5 bases, with 10 bases left in between.

V and J are TRBV7-8 and TRBJ1-1; 10 nucleotides line up with TRBD1. J gave up 5 bases and V 2 bases, and 8 bases lay outside the gene matches. CDR3 length equals 16 residues. Germline CDR1 and CDR2: SGHVS and FQNEAQ. Written as DNA, the CDR3 is TGTGCCAGCAGCTTATTCGGGACAGGGGATGGAACTGAAGCTTTCTTT. Protein product: CASSLFGTGDGTEAFF.

The rearrangement uses TRBV30 and TRBJ2-2; no firm D call. Between the trimmed V and J ends, which lost 4 bases and 6 bases, there was a span of 9 bases. The CDR3 has 12 amino acids. Germline lookup yields CDR1 GTSNPN and CDR2 SVGIG (reference sequence). CDR3 nucleotides: TGTGCCTGGACTAGGTTCTCCGGGGAGCTGTTTTTT. Amino acids: CAWTRFSGELFF.

The rearrangement links TRBV9 to TRBJ1-2; unclear D gene. This CDR3 spans 14 amino acids. Trimming removed 6 bases from V and 6 bases from J, with 18 bases in between. The germline CDR1 and CDR2 sequences are SGDLS and YYNGEE. The CDR3 here is CASTPGGLIDGYTF. The DNA of the CDR3 is TGTGCCAGCACCCCAGGAGGGCTAATTGATGGCTACACCTTC.

V and J are TRBV7-3 and TRBJ2-7; D might be TRBD1 (6 bases). Germline V CDR1 and CDR2: SGHTA, FQGTGA. The CDR3 covers 13 residues. V lost 2 bases and J lost 4, with 9 bases in between. This CDR3 reads CASSLGGQYEQYF. The CDR3 region has the DNA TGTGCCAGCAGCTTAGGTGGACAGTACGAGCAGTACTTC.

The chain is built from TRBV5-4 and TRBJ2-1; D might be TRBD2 (6 bases). This CDR3 has 13 residues. Germline CDR1 reads SGHNT; CDR2 reads YYREEE (reference sequence). The ends were cut back, 2 bases at V and 11 bases at J, with 14 bases in the middle. The CDR3 sequence is CASSLYGTVQQFF. Written as DNA, the CDR3 is TGTGCCAGCAGCTTATACGGGACTGTCCAGCAGTTCTTC. Full variable domain (remainder filled in from reference TRBV5-4 and TRBJ2-1): ETGVTQSPTHLIKTRGQQVTLRCSSQSGHNTVSWYQQALGQGPQFIFQYYREEENGRGNFPPRFSGLQFPNYSSELNVNALELDDSALYLCASSLYGTVQQFFGPGTRLTVL.

The CDR3 here is CASSPQRQGHEQYF. CDR3 nucleotide sequence: TGTGCCAGTAGTCCACAGAGACAGGGCCACGAGCAGTACTTC. This chain links TRBV19 with TRBJ2-7; 7 bases match TRBD1. The CDR3 contains 14 residues. V trimming: 5 bases; J trimming: 5 bases; junction bases outside the gene matches: 9. Germline CDR1 reads LNHDA; CDR2 reads SQIVND (reference sequence).